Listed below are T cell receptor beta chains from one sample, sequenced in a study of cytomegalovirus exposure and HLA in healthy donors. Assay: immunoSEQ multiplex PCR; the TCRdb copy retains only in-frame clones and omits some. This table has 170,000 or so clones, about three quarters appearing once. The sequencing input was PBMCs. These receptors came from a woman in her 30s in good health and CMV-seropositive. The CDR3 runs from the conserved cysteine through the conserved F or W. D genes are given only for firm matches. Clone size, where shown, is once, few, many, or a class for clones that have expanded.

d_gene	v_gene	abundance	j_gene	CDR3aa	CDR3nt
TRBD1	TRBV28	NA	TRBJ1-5	CASRGQGSNQPQHF	TGTGCCAGCAGGGGACAGGGTAGCAATCAGCCCCAGCATTTT
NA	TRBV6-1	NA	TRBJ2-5	CASSSPGVAQETQYF	TGTGCCAGCAGTTCCCCCGGGGTGGCCCAAGAGACCCAGTACTTC
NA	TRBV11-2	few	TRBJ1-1	CASSLRGRAEPNTEAFF	TGTGCCAGCAGCCTCCGTGGGCGAGCGGAACCGAATACTGAAGCTTTCTTT
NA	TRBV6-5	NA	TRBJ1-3	CASKLAGAGNTIYF	TGTGCCAGCAAACTTGCCGGGGCTGGAAACACCATATATTTT
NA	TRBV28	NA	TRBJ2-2	CASAEGVGVNTGELFF	TGCGCCAGCGCCGAGGGGGTGGGGGTAAACACCGGGGAGCTGTTTTTT
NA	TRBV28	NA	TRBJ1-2	CASRGGLGYTF	TGTGCCAGCAGGGGGGGGCTTGGCTACACCTTC
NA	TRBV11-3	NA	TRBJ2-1	CASSLEPLTGNNEQFF	TGTGCCAGCAGCTTAGAGCCTCTTACAGGGAACAATGAGCAGTTCTTC
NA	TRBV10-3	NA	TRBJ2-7	CAITFVPGDEQYF	TGTGCCATCACTTTCGTCCCAGGGGACGAGCAGTACTTC
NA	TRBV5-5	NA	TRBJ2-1	CASSLSQGVYNEQFF	TGTGCCAGCAGCTTGTCTCAGGGCGTTTACAATGAGCAGTTCTTC
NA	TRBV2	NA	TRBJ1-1	CASSYRNTEAFF	TGTGCCAGCAGTTACAGGAACACTGAAGCTTTCTTT
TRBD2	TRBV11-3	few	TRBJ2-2	CASSLGQREFTGELFF	TGTGCCAGCAGCTTAGGTCAGCGGGAGTTCACCGGGGAGCTGTTTTTT
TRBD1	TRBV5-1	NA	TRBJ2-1	CASSYRTGTYGNEQFF	TGCGCCAGCAGCTACCGGACAGGGACTTATGGCAATGAGCAGTTCTTC
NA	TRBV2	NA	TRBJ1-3	CASSEVEAGNTIYF	TGTGCCAGCAGTGAAGTTGAGGCAGGAAACACCATATATTTT
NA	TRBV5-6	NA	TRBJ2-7	CASSSASYEQYF	TGTGCCAGCAGCTCCGCGTCCTACGAGCAGTACTTC
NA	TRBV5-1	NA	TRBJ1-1	CASSFSPGEAEAFF	TGCGCCAGCAGCTTTTCTCCGGGGGAGGCTGAAGCTTTCTTT
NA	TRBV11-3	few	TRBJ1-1	CASSLDITGDQNTEAFF	TGTGCCAGCAGCTTAGACATAACAGGCGATCAGAACACTGAAGCTTTCTTT
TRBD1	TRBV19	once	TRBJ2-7	CASAGTVGYEQYF	TGTGCCAGTGCCGGGACAGTCGGCTACGAGCAGTACTTC
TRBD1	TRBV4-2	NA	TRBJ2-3	CASSPGTGTDTQYF	TGTGCCAGCAGCCCCGGGACAGGCACAGATACGCAGTATTTT
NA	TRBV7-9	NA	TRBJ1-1	CASSLQSGLNTEAFF	TGTGCCAGCAGCTTACAATCAGGTCTGAACACTGAAGCTTTCTTT
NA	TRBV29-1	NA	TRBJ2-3	CSVVSSAQYF	TGCAGCGTTGTCTCTTCCGCGCAGTATTTT
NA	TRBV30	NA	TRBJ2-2	CAWSVRGRDTGELFF	TGTGCCTGGAGTGTACGAGGGAGAGACACCGGGGAGCTGTTTTTT
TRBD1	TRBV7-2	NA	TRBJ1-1	CASSFTGGMSTEAFF	TGTGCCAGCAGCTTTACAGGGGGAATGAGCACTGAAGCTTTCTTT
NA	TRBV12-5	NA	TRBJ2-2	CASGLTGVGELFF	TGTGCTAGTGGTTTGACGGGAGTCGGGGAGCTGTTTTTT
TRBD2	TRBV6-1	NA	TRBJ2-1	CASSGTYRLAGGFDEQFF	TGTGCCAGCAGTGGAACTTATCGGCTAGCGGGAGGATTTGATGAGCAGTTCTTC
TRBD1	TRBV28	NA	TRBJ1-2	CASSSRETGTYGYTF	TGTGCCAGCAGTTCGAGAGAGACAGGGACCTATGGCTACACCTTC
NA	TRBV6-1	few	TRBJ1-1	CASLGGPVAEAFF	TGTGCCAGCCTGGGGGGACCGGTGGCTGAAGCTTTCTTT
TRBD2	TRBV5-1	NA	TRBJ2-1	CASSTGLAGEQFF	TGCGCCAGCAGCACCGGACTAGCAGGTGAGCAGTTCTTC
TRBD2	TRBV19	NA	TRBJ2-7	CASSIDLLAGRDEQYF	TGTGCCAGTAGTATAGATCTGCTAGCGGGGAGGGACGAGCAGTACTTC
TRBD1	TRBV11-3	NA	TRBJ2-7	CASSPGTGGPYEQYF	TGTGCCAGCAGCCCCGGGACAGGGGGTCCCTACGAGCAGTACTTC
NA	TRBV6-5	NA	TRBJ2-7	CASSYSDSYEQYF	TGTGCCAGCAGTTATTCCGACAGCTACGAGCAGTACTTC
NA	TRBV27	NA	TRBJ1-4	CASGWGPEKLFF	TGTGCCAGCGGATGGGGGCCAGAAAAACTGTTTTTT
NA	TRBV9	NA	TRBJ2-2	CASSVVPTGELFF	TGTGCCAGCAGCGTAGTCCCTACCGGGGAGCTGTTTTTT
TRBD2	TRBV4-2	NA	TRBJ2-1	CASSQDGREGLIYNEQFF	TGTGCCAGCAGCCAAGATGGGCGGGAGGGCCTCATCTACAATGAGCAGTTCTTC
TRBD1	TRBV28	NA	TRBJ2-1	CASSPWGRGRDNEQFF	TGTGCCAGCAGTCCGTGGGGCAGGGGGCGCGACAATGAGCAGTTCTTC
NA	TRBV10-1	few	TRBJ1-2	CASSESGFYGYTF	TGCGCCAGCAGTGAATCAGGCTTCTATGGCTACACCTTC
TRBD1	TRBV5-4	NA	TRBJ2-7	CASSSGTGEEQYF	TGTGCCAGCAGCTCCGGGACAGGGGAGGAGCAGTACTTC
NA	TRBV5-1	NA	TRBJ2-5	CASSRGGAETQYF	TGCGCCAGCAGCAGGGGGGGTGCAGAGACCCAGTACTTC
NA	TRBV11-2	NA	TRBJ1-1	CASRRDRGVNTEAFF	TGTGCCAGCAGGAGGGACCGGGGGGTGAACACTGAAGCTTTCTTT
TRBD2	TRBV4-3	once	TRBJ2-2	CASRLQLATVTGELFF	TGCGCCAGCAGACTCCAACTAGCGACAGTCACCGGGGAGCTGTTTTTT
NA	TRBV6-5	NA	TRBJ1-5	CASCRGVSNQPQHF	TGTGCCAGCTGTCGGGGGGTTAGCAATCAGCCCCAGCATTTT
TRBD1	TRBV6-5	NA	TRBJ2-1	CASSVGTGNSHEQFF	TGTGCCAGCAGTGTTGGGACAGGGAATTCCCATGAGCAGTTCTTC
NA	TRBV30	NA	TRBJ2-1	CAWSGRRAYNEQFF	TGTGCCTGGAGTGGGCGGAGAGCCTACAATGAGCAGTTCTTC
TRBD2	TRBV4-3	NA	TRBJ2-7	CASSLFPGTSGTSYEQYF	TGCGCCAGCAGCCTTTTTCCCGGGACTAGCGGGACTTCCTACGAGCAGTACTTC